The T cell receptor beta chain described here comes from a study of metastatic and nonmetastatic thyroid tumors. Study information: It was across blood and tumor or nodule tissue from malignant and benign thyroid patients that repertoires were compared.

Every patient was untreated before thyroid surgery. Trimming stripped 7 bases from V and 2 bases from J, with 9 bases between. Germline assignment: CDR1 MDHEN and CDR2 SYDVKM. The CDR3 covers 14 residues. In its sample, this clone was seen many times. Using MiXCR, TCRdb re-called clones from the PCR reads. The table has more than 20,000 clones, over 20% seen once. The gene calls are TRBV28 and TRBJ1-6; unclear D gene. This receptor was obtained from a female donor with papillary thyroid cancer or a benign thyroid nodule (not recorded which). Some clones in this sample may be carry-over from other donors' samples. The sample comprised blood. In DNA, the CDR3 is TGTGCCAGCAACAGTCTGCCCTATAATTCACCCCTCCACTTT. Amino acid sequence: CASNSLPYNSPLHF.